The entry below describes one TCR beta chain. This record belongs to a study of blood T cell repertoires in COVID-19. Study background: Acute and convalescent COVID-19 samples came from the United States, Italy and Spain. Sample material is recorded as cDNA or gDNA derived from T cells, B-cell-depleted T cells, or PBMCs.

This CDR3 is 15 amino acids long. V lost 3 bases and J lost 11; bases outside the gene matches: 9. Germline-derived CDR1 and CDR2 are LGHNA and YNFKEQ. Under the authors' procedure: Reference gene primers were amplified, and this amplification served to estimate nucleated cell counts. Assay: immunoSEQ multiplex PCR; the TCRdb copy retains only in-frame clones and omits some. V and J calls and clone size are copied from that table; D and trimming were computed from the DNA. Of over 100,000 clones detected, about four fifths appear once; the ten largest clones hold 15% to 20%. The clonotype originates from a man in his 60s with active or convalescent COVID-19. V is TRBV4-2 and J is TRBJ2-1; 11 bases are a match to TRBD2. The sample comprised peripheral blood. The CDR3: CASSHPGLADRQQFF. In DNA form, the CDR3 reads TGTGCCAGCAGCCACCCGGGACTAGCGGATCGGCAGCAGTTCTTC.